These 10 T cell receptor beta chains were sequenced from one sample in a study of blood T cell repertoires in COVID-19 (dated by TCRdb to the early 2020s). The library was produced with the immunoSEQ multiplex PCR assay. TCRdb's version of the immuneACCESS table is confined to in-frame rearrangements and falls short of the full clone set. An unresolved V gene accounts for under half of the shortfall where checked; the remainder is of unknown origin. This sample holds approximately 360,000 clones; more than 70% were observed only once. Together, the top ten hold 1% to 1.5% of the sample. Specimen: peripheral blood. The receptors here all came from a man aged 35 to 55 with acute or convalescent COVID-19.

This clone was counted once. The chain joins TRBV20-1 to TRBJ2-5; 9 nucleotides agree with TRBD2. The CDR3 length is 14 residues. The V gene end was trimmed by 3 bases and the J gene end by 2 bases; junction bases not matched to a gene: 4. Germline CDR1 is DFQATT and CDR2 is SNEGSKA (reference sequence). The CDR3, as DNA: TGCAGTGCTAGTAAAGCGGGAGGACAAGAGACCCAGTACTTC. Encoded protein: CSASKAGGQETQYF.

The CDR3 nucleotides are TGCGCCAGCAGCCAGAGGAGGGGACAGGGTTACGAGCAGTACTTC. Translating it yields CASSQRRGQGYEQYF. The chain has TRBV4-3 and TRBJ2-7, with 9 bases that match TRBD1. The germline V gene encodes CDR1 LGHNA and CDR2 YSLEER. J gave up 4 bases and V 3 bases, and 7 bases lay outside the gene matches. This CDR3 is 15 amino acids long.

In its sample, this clone was seen a few times. V gene TRBV5-1 combines with J gene TRBJ2-2, with D maybe TRBD1 (6 bases). Trimming removed 0 bases at V and 1 base at J, with 19 bases between. The CDR3 length is 19 residues. The V gene's germline CDR1 is SGHRS and CDR2 YFSETQ. The CDR3 bases are TGCGCCAGCAGCTTGGGGGGGTCAGGGGACCTGATGAACACCGGGGAGCTGTTTTTT. This gives the protein CASSLGGSGDLMNTGELFF.

In the case of this clone: One junction end does not reproduce the germline sequence, and a read error may be involved. Here the CDR3 DNA reads TGTGCCAGCAGTTTGAACACCGAAGCTTTCTTT. Its protein product is CASSLNTEAFF. The chain links TRBV5-6 to TRBJ1-1, with D unclear. This CDR3 region has 11 residues. The germline gives CDR1 SGHDT, CDR2 YYEEEE.

The chain carries TRBV11-3 and TRBJ2-1, with D hard to call. V was shortened by 0 bases and J by 6 bases, with 6 bases between the two germline ends. CDR1 is SGHNT, CDR2 YENEEA, per germline. The CDR3 contains 13 residues. In DNA, the CDR3 is TGTGCCAGCAGCTTAGATAGTCCCAATGAGCAGTTCTTC. Protein sequence: CASSLDSPNEQFF.

The V gene is TRBV5-1, the J gene TRBJ2-1; 7 bases align to TRBD1. The CDR3 is made up of 16 amino acids. J gave up 5 bases and V 3 bases, and 11 bases lay outside the gene matches. From germline, CDR1 is SGHRS and CDR2 YFSETQ. CDR3 sequence reads: CASSSRTGQTNNEQFF. The CDR3, as DNA: TGCGCCAGCAGCTCCCGGACAGGCCAGACAAACAATGAGCAGTTCTTC.

The rearrangement joins TRBV7-6 to TRBJ1-6; no clear D gene. V was shortened by 5 bases and J by 10 bases, with 9 bases between the two germline ends. The CDR3 is 12 residues long. Germline CDR1 SGHVS, CDR2 FNYEAQ. The CDR3 nucleotides are TGTGCCAGCAGCCCCCCGGGGTCACCCCTCCACTTT. This codes for CASSPPGSPLHF.

The chain combines TRBV27 with TRBJ1-2; 8 bases map to TRBD1. The CDR3 length is 15 residues. The V gene's germline CDR1 is MNHEY and CDR2 SMNVEV (reference sequence). V shed 5 bases and J 1 base; nucleotides not matched to a gene: 6. The CDR3 is CASSPRGQVNYGYTF. The CDR3, as DNA: TGTGCCAGCAGTCCGAGGGGACAGGTTAACTATGGCTACACCTTC.

This clone was detected a few times. This chain connects TRBV6-6 to TRBJ1-6; D remains unclear. This CDR3 comprises 14 residues. With 5 bases removed from V and 8 bases from J, the gap between germline ends came to 13 bases. Germline V lookup: CDR1 MNHNY, CDR2 SVGAGI (reference sequence). The CDR3 DNA follows: TGTGCCAGCAGTGCGGGCGACCGGGATTCACCCCTCCACTTT. Its translation is CASSAGDRDSPLHF.

The rearrangement uses TRBV15 and TRBJ2-2; 8 bases align to TRBD1. The CDR3 consists of 15 residues. Germline lookup yields CDR1 LNHNV and CDR2 YYDKDF (reference sequence). J lost 4 bases, V lost 5 bases, and 6 bases had no gene match. The CDR3 loop is CATSWTGLGTGELFF. Here the CDR3 DNA reads TGTGCCACCAGCTGGACAGGGTTGGGCACCGGGGAGCTGTTTTTT.